Presented here are 14 T cell receptor beta chains from one specimen sequenced in a study of blood T cell repertoires in COVID-19. Generated by immunoSEQ multiplex PCR, the TCRdb table keeps only in-frame clones and is missing some. The sample records some 270,000 clones, approximately 92% being singletons. Sample: peripheral blood. The source of these receptors is a woman aged 40 to 50 who had recovered from COVID-19.

The V gene is TRBV4-1, the J gene TRBJ2-2; TRBD2 aligns across 12 bases. The CDR3 covers 18 residues. The ends lost 1 base at V and 0 bases at J; junction bases unmatched: 3. Per the germline V gene, CDR1 is MGHRA and CDR2 is YSYEKL. CDR3 sequence reads: CASSQAASGGANTGELFF. The CDR3 region has the DNA TGCGCCAGCAGCCAAGCAGCTAGCGGGGGGGCGAACACCGGGGAGCTGTTTTTT.

This sequence joins TRBV6-2 or TRBV6-3 and TRBJ2-7, with a possible D match to TRBD2 (6 bases). Per germline, CDR1 MNHEY and CDR2 SVGEGT. This CDR3 comprises 13 residues. V dropped 4 bases and J dropped 3 bases, with 10 bases sitting between them. CDR3 bases: TGTGCCAGCAGTTGGATTAGCGGCTACGAGCAGTACGTC. The encoded protein is CASSWISGYEQYV.

The CDR3 here is CASSVKHHNTEAFF. Written as DNA, the CDR3 is TGTGCCAGCAGCGTAAAACACCATAACACTGAAGCTTTCTTT. This chain connects TRBV9 to TRBJ1-1; D is uncertain. Trimming pared 1 base from V and 2 bases from J, leaving 9 bases between. This CDR3 region has 14 residues. The germline V gene encodes CDR1 SGDLS and CDR2 YYNGEE.

This clone was seen a handful of times. V gene TRBV6-5 combines with J gene TRBJ1-4; TRBD1 matches 7 bases. From germline, CDR1 is MNHEY and CDR2 SVGAGI. With 6 bases clipped from V and 8 bases from J, the junction kept 6 bases outside the gene matches. This CDR3 comprises 13 residues. This CDR3 reads CASRHPTGEKLFF. The CDR3 DNA sequence: TGTGCCAGCAGACATCCGACAGGGGAAAAACTGTTTTTT.

This CDR3 is CASSSTNGDGYTF. The CDR3 nucleotides read TGTGCCAGCAGTTCGACCAACGGGGATGGCTACACCTTC. This rearrangement joins TRBV5-4 to TRBJ1-2; D gene ambiguous. Per the germline V gene, CDR1 is SGHNT and CDR2 is YYREEE (reference sequence). Trimming shortened V by 5 bases and J by 6 bases, and 14 bases separated the two germline ends. This CDR3 contains 13 residues. The variable domain in full, with the rest retrieved from reference TRBV5-4 and TRBJ1-2, is ETGVTQSPTHLIKTRGQQVTLRCSSQSGHNTVSWYQQALGQGPQFIFQYYREEENGRGNFPPRFSGLQFPNYSSELNVNALELDDSALYLCASSSTNGDGYTFGSGTRLTVV.

The rearrangement links TRBV9 to TRBJ2-2; weak D call: TRBD1 (5 bases). CDR1 SGDLS and CDR2 YYNGEE come from the germline V gene. The CDR3 length is 14 residues. V lost 0 bases and J 3 bases, leaving 6 bases between the germline ends. CDR3 in amino acids: CASSVDRYTGELFF. The CDR3 region has the DNA TGTGCCAGCAGCGTAGACAGGTACACCGGGGAGCTGTTTTTT.

This clone was observed once. The rearrangement uses TRBV5-4 and TRBJ2-7, with TRBD1 matching over 8 bases. This CDR3 contains 14 residues. The germline CDR1 and CDR2 sequences are SGHNT and YYREEE (reference sequence). With V trimmed by 3 bases and J by 2 bases, 4 bases remained unmatched. The CDR3 sequence: CASSSRGPPYEQYF. As DNA, the CDR3 is TGTGCCAGCAGCTCCAGGGGGCCACCCTACGAGCAGTACTTC.

The chain carries TRBV11-3 and TRBJ1-4; TRBD1 aligns across 7 bases. Germline trimming cut 5 bases from V and 7 bases from J; bases unmatched to any gene: 7. The CDR3 spans 14 residues. CDR1 and CDR2 (germline): SGHNT, YENEEA. The CDR3 DNA follows: TGTGCCAGCAGCCGGACAGGTTACGGTGAAAAACTGTTTTTT. This gives the protein CASSRTGYGEKLFF.

The CDR3 DNA sequence: TGCGCCAGCAGCCAAGACACAGGGCAGGGTGAGCAGTTCTTC. Amino acids: CASSQDTGQGEQFF. V is TRBV4-1 and J is TRBJ2-1, with D perhaps matching TRBD1 (6 bases). This CDR3 is 14 amino acids long. Deletions cut 0 bases from V and 9 bases from J, with 12 bases between. Germline values: CDR1 MGHRA, CDR2 YSYEKL.

This sequence joins TRBV10-2 and TRBJ1-3, with 7 bases lining up with TRBD1. The length of the CDR3 is 14 residues. Germline lookup yields CDR1 WSHSY and CDR2 SAAADI. Trimming at V came to 4 bases and at J to 9 bases, leaving 9 bases not matched to a gene. CDR3 sequence (DNA): TGCGCCAGCAGTGCGGACAGGTCCTCCGGCACCATATATTTT. Its protein product is CASSADRSSGTIYF.

This clone turned up a few times. The V and J genes are TRBV9 and TRBJ2-1, with 11 bases aligning to TRBD2. Germline V CDR1 and CDR2: SGDLS, YYNGEE. Losses at the gene ends were 3 bases for V and 4 bases for J; bases not matched to a gene: 18. The CDR3 is 20 amino acids. The CDR3 DNA sequence: TGTGCCAGCAGCGACCCCGGCAGGGTACTAGCGGGAGTTAGGTACAATGAGCAGTTCTTC. This translates into CASSDPGRVLAGVRYNEQFF.

The chain combines TRBV12-5 with TRBJ2-3; D may be TRBD2 (6 bases). Trimming took off 0 bases at V and 3 bases at J, with 10 bases between the two ends. This CDR3 comprises 15 residues. CDR1 is LGHNT and CDR2 is FRNRAP in the germline V gene. The CDR3 reads CASGLVLGRTDTQYF. CDR3 bases: TGTGCTAGTGGTTTGGTACTTGGGAGGACAGATACGCAGTATTTT.

The chain uses TRBV18 and TRBJ1-1; weak D call: TRBD1 (5 bases). The CDR3 length is 14 residues. Germline CDR1 is KGHSH and CDR2 is LQKENI. Deletions cut 3 bases from V and 4 bases from J, with 12 bases between. The chain's CDR3 is CASSPRDLGTEAFF. CDR3 sequence (DNA): TGTGCCAGCTCACCCAGGGATTTGGGCACTGAAGCTTTCTTT.

The rearrangement uses TRBV2 and TRBJ2-2, with a tentative D call TRBD1 (7 bases). The CDR3 is 14 residues long. Trimming shortened V by 7 bases and J by 7 bases, and 16 bases separated the two germline ends. CDR1 and CDR2 (germline): SNHLY, FYNNEI. The CDR3 is CASTWTGGVGELFF. The CDR3, as DNA: TGTGCCAGCACCTGGACAGGCGGGGTCGGGGAGCTGTTTTTT.